The 16 T cell receptor beta chains reported below all come from one sample, sequenced in a study of T cell responses to AZD1222 COVID-19 vaccine. Profiling relied on immunoSEQ multiplex PCR, and the TCRdb table lists in-frame clones only, not all of them. The table shows about 96,000 clones, with under 90% occurring only once. The sample in question was peripheral blood, obtained on day 0 of AZD1222 vaccination. These receptors were collected from an adult in good health.

V gene TRBV11-2 combines with J gene TRBJ1-5; 10 positions agree with TRBD1. The CDR3 is made up of 19 amino acids. Germline CDR1 and CDR2: SGHAT and FQNNGV. The ends lost 6 bases at V and 1 base at J; junction bases unmatched: 15. The CDR3 sequence is CASRSNRRQGAVSNQPQHF. DNA of the CDR3: TGTGCCAGCAGATCGAACCGCCGACAGGGGGCGGTGAGCAATCAGCCCCAGCATTTT.

The chain links TRBV28 to TRBJ1-2; 7 bases match TRBD1. This CDR3 has 16 amino acids. J gave up 4 bases and V 10 bases, and 18 bases lay outside the gene matches. Germline-derived CDR1 and CDR2 are MDHEN and SYDVKM. The CDR3 sequence: CAIPLTLGGAPYGYTF. Here the CDR3 DNA reads TGTGCCATCCCGCTTACCCTAGGGGGCGCCCCCTATGGCTACACCTTC.

The chain joins TRBV2 to TRBJ1-1; D uncertain. V lost 10 bases and J lost 5, with 17 bases in between. The CDR3 is 13 amino acids. Germline CDR1 and CDR2: SNHLY and FYNNEI. CDR3 residues: CATQGGSQTEAFF. CDR3 sequence (DNA): TGTGCCACCCAAGGAGGTAGTCAAACTGAAGCTTTCTTT.

This clone has only a few counts. The chain recombines TRBV24-1 with TRBJ2-1; tentative D call: TRBD2 (6 bases). The CDR3 loop spans 13 amino acids. The germline gives CDR1 KGHDR, CDR2 SFDVKD. V lost 7 bases and J 8 bases, leaving 14 bases between the germline ends. This chain's CDR3 is CATREAGSDEQFF. DNA for the CDR3: TGTGCCACCAGGGAGGCGGGGTCGGATGAGCAGTTCTTC.

V gene TRBV6-5 combines with J gene TRBJ1-6; D gene uncertain. This CDR3 is built from 13 residues. Germline CDR1 is MNHEY and CDR2 is SVGAGI. With 7 bases removed from V and 7 bases from J, the gap between germline ends came to 11 bases. In DNA form, the CDR3 reads TGTGCCAGCACAGTGGTACAGAATTCACCCCTCCACTTT. This codes for CASTVVQNSPLHF.

The gene calls are TRBV10-1 and TRBJ1-1, with 7 bases aligning to TRBD1. The CDR3 sequence is 17 residues long. V was pared by 3 bases and J by 11 bases, with 21 bases of the junction left unmatched. Germline CDR1 is WNHNN and CDR2 is SYGVQD (reference sequence). The CDR3 region is CASSEIFRSPPQGWAFF. The CDR3 bases are TGCGCCAGCAGTGAAATATTTAGGTCTCCGCCACAGGGGTGGGCTTTCTTT.

The rearrangement joins TRBV9 to TRBJ1-6; 8 bases are shared with TRBD1. The CDR3 is 16 amino acids. The ends lost 3 bases at V and 9 bases at J; junction bases unmatched: 11. The germline gives CDR1 SGDLS, CDR2 YYNGEE. In nucleotides, the CDR3 is TGTGCCAGCAGCGCCCAAGCCCAGGGGGCCAGTTCACCCCTCCACTTT. This translates into CASSAQAQGASSPLHF.

The V gene is TRBV5-1, the J gene TRBJ2-1, with D hard to call. The CDR3 is 15 residues long. V was shortened by 0 bases and J by 8 bases, with 15 bases between the two germline ends. The germline gives CDR1 SGHRS, CDR2 YFSETQ. The CDR3 loop is CASSLAGQRSDEQFF. The CDR3 bases are TGCGCCAGCAGCTTGGCAGGCCAGAGATCCGATGAGCAGTTCTTC.

The V and J genes are TRBV7-3 and TRBJ2-5; D call uncertain. CDR1 is SGHTA, CDR2 FQGTGA, per germline. The CDR3 has 13 residues. Trimming removed 8 bases at V and 2 bases at J, with 12 bases between. This CDR3 reads CASSGEGQETQYF. CDR3 in DNA: TGTGCCAGCTCTGGGGAAGGACAAGAGACCCAGTACTTC.

The chain employs TRBV27 and TRBJ2-1; no clear D. Germline assignment: CDR1 MNHEY and CDR2 SMNVEV (reference sequence). This CDR3 contains 13 residues. V was trimmed by 2 bases and J by 7 bases, leaving 9 bases between them. The CDR3, as DNA: TGTGCCAGCAGTTTAAGTTGGGCGAATGAGCAGTTCTTC. Its translation is CASSLSWANEQFF.

J is TRBJ2-7 and V is TRBV30; no reliable D call. Germline CDR1 is GTSNPN and CDR2 is SVGIG (reference sequence). V gave up 1 base and J gave up 4 bases, with 5 bases separating them. The CDR3 is 11 amino acids. The CDR3 loop is CAWSDNYEQYF. In nucleotides, the CDR3 is TGTGCCTGGAGTGACAATTACGAGCAGTACTTC.

This chain joins TRBV7-2 and TRBJ2-7; perhaps D is TRBD1 or TRBD2 (5 bases each). The CDR3 contains 16 residues. V shed 1 base and J shed 1 base, with 14 bases lying between them. Per the germline V gene, CDR1 is SGHTA and CDR2 is FQGNSA. CDR3 nucleotide sequence: TGTGCCAGCAGCTTAGGAGGGGCCTGGGGTTCCTACGAGCAGTACTTC. Its protein is CASSLGGAWGSYEQYF.

The gene calls are TRBV28 and TRBJ1-6; TRBD1 is a possible D gene (5 bases). CDR1 is MDHEN and CDR2 is SYDVKM in the germline V gene. V lost 4 bases and J 0 bases, leaving 19 bases between the germline ends. This CDR3 has 19 residues. CDR3 amino acids: CASSSSRDGRSSYNSPLHF. DNA for the CDR3: TGTGCCAGCAGTTCCTCCCGGGACGGTAGGAGCTCCTATAATTCACCCCTCCACTTT.

In this sample, this clone turned up a few times. The chain carries TRBV4-1 and TRBJ1-2; 9 positions match TRBD1. V shed 1 base, J shed 8 bases, and the junction held 5 bases outside the gene matches. This CDR3 has 14 amino acids. CDR1 and CDR2 from the germline V gene are MGHRA and YSYEKL. The CDR3 region is CASSQAGTGIGYTF. CDR3 sequence (DNA): TGCGCCAGCAGCCAAGCCGGGACAGGGATAGGCTACACCTTC.

The DNA for the CDR3 is TGTGCCAGCACCGAACTGGGACAGAGCTCCTACGAGCAGTACTTC. Translating it yields CASTELGQSSYEQYF. This sequence joins TRBV7-2 and TRBJ2-7, with 7 bases aligning to TRBD1. Trimming at V came to 7 bases and at J to 0 bases, leaving 9 bases not matched to a gene. This CDR3 region has 15 residues. Germline lookup yields CDR1 SGHTA and CDR2 FQGNSA. The whole variable domain, remainder taken from reference TRBV7-2 and TRBJ2-7, is GAGVSQSPSNKVTEKGKDVELRCDPISGHTALYWYRQSLGQGLEFLIYFQGNSAPDKSGLPSDRFSAERTGGSVSTLTIQRTQQEDSAVYLCASTELGQSSYEQYFGPGTRLTVT.

V usage is TRBV10-3 and J usage is TRBJ2-7; TRBD2 matches at 10 bases. The germline CDR1 and CDR2 sequences are ENHRY and SYGVKD. After removal of 6 bases from V and 0 bases from J, the junction contained 5 bases not matched to a gene. The CDR3 consists of 15 residues. The CDR3 loop reads CAIRGTSETSYEQYF. DNA for the CDR3: TGTGCCATCAGGGGGACTAGCGAGACCTCCTACGAGCAGTACTTC.